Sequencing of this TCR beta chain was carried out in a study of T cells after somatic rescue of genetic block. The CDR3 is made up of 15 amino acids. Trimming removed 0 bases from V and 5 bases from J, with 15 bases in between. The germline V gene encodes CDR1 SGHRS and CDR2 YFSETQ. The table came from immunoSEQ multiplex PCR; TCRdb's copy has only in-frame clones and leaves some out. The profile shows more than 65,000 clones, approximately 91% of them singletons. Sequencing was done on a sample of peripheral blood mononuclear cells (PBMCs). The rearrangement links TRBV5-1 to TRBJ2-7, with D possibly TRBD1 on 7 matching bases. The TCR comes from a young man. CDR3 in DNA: TGCGCCAGCAGCTTGGCCGGGGCAGGGGGGAACGAGCAGTACTTC. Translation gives CASSLAGAGGNEQYF.